This T cell receptor beta chain was sequenced in a study of T cell changes during pregnancy in multiple sclerosis. This CDR3 comprises 15 residues. CDR1 is SGHTA and CDR2 is FQGTGA in the germline V gene. Losses at the gene ends were 5 bases for V and 4 bases for J; bases not matched to a gene: 7. Produced via immunoSEQ multiplex PCR; TCRdb's table is partial and in-frame only. Of fewer than 50,000 clones listed, about 94% are singletons. V is TRBV7-3 and J is TRBJ2-3; TRBD2 matches 9 bases. Material: CD8+ T cells from peripheral blood mononuclear cells, obtained in the third trimester of pregnancy. The source is a female donor with multiple sclerosis, enrolled in a pregnancy study. CDR3 residues: CASSVIAGDPDTQYF. The CDR3 nucleotides read TGTGCCAGCAGCGTGATAGCGGGAGACCCAGATACGCAGTATTTT. Full variable domain (missing parts from reference TRBV7-3 and TRBJ2-3): GAGVSQTPSNKVTEKGKYVELRCDPISGHTALYWYRQSLGQGPEFLIYFQGTGAADDSGLPNDRFFAVRPEGSVSTLKIQRTERGDSAVYLCASSVIAGDPDTQYFGPGTRLTVL.